The 25 T cell receptor beta chains in this list originate from one sample, sequenced in a study of T cells after yellow fever vaccination. MiXCR, run by TCRdb on the 5' RACE reads, gives a single entry per CDR3 protein. The profile shows some 80,000 distinct CDR3 sequences, roughly 13% of them singletons. Sequenced here: CD8+ T cells not binding an NS4B(214-222) dextramer, sorted from PBMCs, sampled 21 days after the first yellow fever vaccination. These TCRs come from a man aged 18-30 years who received the YFV17D yellow fever vaccine.

This clonotype was found a few times. V and J are TRBV24-1 and TRBJ2-1; the match to TRBD2 covers 8 bases. Germline V CDR1 and CDR2: KGHDR, SFDVKD. The CDR3 covers 15 residues. Unmatched junction bases numbered 7, after V lost 10 bases and J lost 0 bases. The CDR3 here is CATGGAGDSYNEQFF. The CDR3 region has the DNA TGTGCCACGGGGGGAGCGGGGGACTCCTACAATGAGCAGTTCTTC.

The J gene is TRBJ2-3, the V gene TRBV7-2; D perhaps matches TRBD1 (6 bases). V was clipped by 5 bases and J by 4 bases, with 16 bases between them. From germline, CDR1 is SGHTA and CDR2 FQGNSA. There are 15 residues in the CDR3. CDR3 in amino acids: CASSLGAGSADTQYF. The CDR3 nucleotides read TGTGCCAGCAGCCTGGGGGCAGGGTCCGCAGATACGCAGTATTTT.

The J gene is TRBJ2-1, the V gene TRBV2; D call uncertain. This CDR3 is built from 10 residues. Trimming shortened V by 6 bases and J by 8 bases, and 5 bases separated the two germline ends. Per germline, CDR1 SNHLY and CDR2 FYNNEI. CDR3 loop: CASRGYEQFF. CDR3 in DNA: TGTGCCAGCAGGGGGTATGAGCAGTTCTTC.

The chain joins TRBV27 to TRBJ2-7; the match to TRBD2 covers 10 bases. The J segment lost 4 bases and the V segment lost 4 bases, leaving 1 base of the junction unmatched. This CDR3 has 13 residues. The germline V gene has CDR1 MNHEY and CDR2 SMNVEV (reference sequence). This CDR3 is CASSSTSGYEQYF. The CDR3, as DNA: TGTGCCAGCAGTTCGACTAGCGGGTACGAGCAGTACTTC.

In its sample, this clonotype was seen a few times. The rearrangement links TRBV9 to TRBJ2-5, with D unclear. V was clipped by 3 bases and J by 2 bases, with 8 bases between them. CDR1 SGDLS and CDR2 YYNGEE come from the germline V gene. The CDR3 sequence is 13 residues long. The CDR3 nucleotides are TGTGCCAGCAGCGAGAGCCCGCAAGAGACCCAGTACTTC. It yields the protein CASSESPQETQYF.

CDR3 residues: CASRAREITDTQYF. The CDR3 DNA reads as TGCGCCAGCAGAGCCAGGGAAATCACAGATACGCAGTATTTT. The chain uses TRBV5-1 and TRBJ2-3, with D possibly being TRBD1 (5 bases). CDR3 length equals 14 residues. Trimming removed 5 bases from V and 2 bases from J, with 12 bases in between. Looked up from germline, CDR1 is SGHRS and CDR2 is YFSETQ.

This clonotype has only a few counts. The gene calls are TRBV4-3 and TRBJ1-1; D is unresolved. Germline V lookup: CDR1 LGHNA, CDR2 YSLEER. Trimming cost V 0 bases and J 1 base, with 12 bases left between them. The CDR3 is 16 residues long. CDR3: CASSQDSAAGNTEAFF. CDR3 sequence (DNA): TGCGCCAGCAGCCAAGATTCAGCGGCAGGGAACACTGAAGCTTTCTTT.

In its sample, this clonotype was seen a few times. J is TRBJ2-3 and V is TRBV4-1; TRBD2 matches 15 bases. V was pared by 2 bases and J by 1 base, with 10 bases of the junction left unmatched. The CDR3 consists of 20 residues. CDR1 and CDR2 from the germline V gene are MGHRA and YSYEKL. For the CDR3, the DNA is TGCGCCAGCAGCCAACCCGGACTAGCGGGGGGGCCGGGAGGCACAGATACGCAGTATTTT. This codes for CASSQPGLAGGPGGTDTQYF.

The gene calls are TRBV12-3 or TRBV12-4 and TRBJ2-7; D possibly matches TRBD1 or TRBD2 (5 bases each). The ends were cut back, 5 bases at V and 0 bases at J, with 20 bases in the middle. The CDR3 extends over 17 amino acids. CDR3 nucleotides: TGTGCCAGCAGTGCATACCCTGGGACCCAAGGCTCCTACGAGCAGTACTTC. This translates into CASSAYPGTQGSYEQYF.

In this sample, this clonotype turned up a few times. The chain employs TRBV7-9 and TRBJ2-2, with TRBD1 matching 11 bases. After removal of 11 bases from V and 6 bases from J, the junction contained 5 bases not matched to a gene. Germline CDR1 is SEHNR and CDR2 is FQNEAQ (reference sequence). The CDR3 length is 13 residues. The CDR3 reads CAADRGRSGELFF. In nucleotides, the CDR3 is TGTGCCGCGGACAGGGGGCGTTCCGGGGAGCTGTTTTTT.

V is TRBV5-1 and J is TRBJ1-2; D may be TRBD1 (6 bases). There are 16 residues in the CDR3. V was cut by 0 bases and J by 3 bases, with 15 bases left in between. The germline CDR1 and CDR2 sequences are SGHRS and YFSETQ. The CDR3 protein is CASSLEQGYPHYGYTF. Written as DNA, the CDR3 is TGCGCCAGCAGCTTGGAACAGGGTTACCCCCACTATGGCTACACCTTC.

The gene calls are TRBV4-3 and TRBJ2-5; 11 bases match TRBD2. V shed 0 bases and J 5 bases; nucleotides not matched to a gene: 5. The CDR3 runs to 16 residues. Germline V gene sequence: CDR1 LGHNA, CDR2 YSLEER. The CDR3 DNA sequence: TGCGCCAGCAGCCAAGAGCGGACTAGCGGGCGGGAGACCCAGTACTTC. Protein sequence: CASSQERTSGRETQYF.

This clonotype appeared a few times. This chain uses TRBV11-2 with TRBJ1-4, with D hard to call. CDR3 length: 12 residues. CDR1 and CDR2 (germline): SGHAT, FQNNGV. The germline V and J ends were trimmed by 2 bases and 6 bases, with 4 bases remaining between them. CDR3 loop: CASSLPDEKLFF. CDR3 in DNA: TGTGCCAGCAGCTTACCAGATGAAAAACTGTTTTTT.

V is TRBV4-1 and J is TRBJ1-3; 7 nucleotides agree with TRBD1. The trim removed 4 bases at V and 3 bases at J, leaving 6 bases unmatched. Germline assignment: CDR1 MGHRA and CDR2 YSYEKL. The length of the CDR3 is 15 residues. The CDR3 here is CASSPRQGLGNTIYF. Here the CDR3 DNA reads TGCGCCAGCAGCCCAAGACAGGGACTTGGAAACACCATATATTTT.

This clonotype was observed a handful of times. The genes are TRBV4-1 and TRBJ1-1, with 7 bases lining up with TRBD1. The CDR3 has 15 residues. V lost 3 bases, J lost 0 bases, and 4 bases stayed unmatched. In germline, CDR1 is MGHRA, CDR2 YSYEKL. CDR3 protein: CASSHPGQLNTEAFF. As DNA, the CDR3 is TGCGCCAGCAGCCACCCGGGACAGCTGAACACTGAAGCTTTCTTT.

In this sample, this clonotype turned up a few times. The rearrangement uses TRBV4-1 and TRBJ2-1; tentative D call: TRBD1 (6 bases). The CDR3 runs to 14 residues. V lost 6 bases and J 2 bases, leaving 11 bases between the germline ends. The germline gives CDR1 MGHRA, CDR2 YSYEKL. CDR3 sequence: CASRQGMAYNEQFF. CDR3 sequence (DNA): TGCGCCAGCAGGCAGGGGATGGCCTACAATGAGCAGTTCTTC.

The chain uses TRBV4-1 and TRBJ2-5; 7 nucleotides line up with TRBD2. The CDR3 loop spans 14 amino acids. CDR1 is MGHRA, CDR2 YSYEKL, per germline. Trimming removed 4 bases from V and 2 bases from J; junction bases left unmatched: 4. The CDR3 sequence: CASSRGGGQETQYF. The CDR3 bases are TGCGCCAGCAGCCGGGGCGGGGGACAAGAGACCCAGTACTTC.

This chain uses TRBV7-2 with TRBJ2-3, with 9 bases that match TRBD2. This CDR3 region has 17 residues. V dropped 0 bases and J dropped 0; count of bases not matched to a gene: 4. Germline V gene lookup returns CDR1 SGHTA and CDR2 FQGNSA. CDR3 bases: TGTGCCAGCAGCTTAGCTAGCGGGGGACTAAGCACAGATACGCAGTATTTT. Protein product: CASSLASGGLSTDTQYF.

This clonotype was picked up many times. The chain recombines TRBV9 with TRBJ2-5, with a tentative D call TRBD2 (6 bases). CDR3 length equals 14 residues. Between the trimmed V and J ends, which lost 3 bases and 1 base, there was a span of 10 bases. The germline gives CDR1 SGDLS, CDR2 YYNGEE. The CDR3 loop is CASSDSGVQETQYF. The CDR3 DNA sequence: TGTGCCAGCAGCGATTCGGGGGTCCAAGAGACCCAGTACTTC.

This rearrangement joins TRBV13 to TRBJ2-3; D possibly matches TRBD1 or TRBD2 (5 bases each). V was cut by 5 bases and J by 9 bases, with 15 bases left in between. The CDR3 contains 13 residues. CDR1 PRHDT and CDR2 FYEKMQ come from the germline V gene (reference sequence). The CDR3 coding sequence is TGTGCCAGCAGCACCCGGGGCATTTCAACGCAGTATTTT. It specifies CASSTRGISTQYF.

Here the CDR3 DNA reads TGCGCCAGCAGCCACGGGACAGACTACACTGAAGCTTTCTTT. Translated, it gives CASSHGTDYTEAFF. The J gene is TRBJ1-1, the V gene TRBV4-3; TRBD1 matches at 7 bases. The V segment lost 3 bases and the J segment 3 bases; nucleotides outside the gene matches: 4. Germline values: CDR1 LGHNA, CDR2 YSLEER. The CDR3 is 14 residues long.

This clonotype showed up just a few times. The J gene is TRBJ2-7, the V gene TRBV4-3; D unresolved. V was pared by 4 bases and J by 4 bases, with 11 bases between. The germline CDR1 and CDR2 sequences are LGHNA and YSLEER. CDR3 length: 13 residues. Here the CDR3 reads CASSPGDSYEQYF. DNA for the CDR3: TGCGCCAGCAGCCCCGGAGATTCGTACGAGCAGTACTTC.

This clonotype was observed a handful of times. The chain recombines TRBV15 with TRBJ2-3; 8 nucleotides align to TRBD2. The length of the CDR3 is 17 residues. CDR1 LNHNV and CDR2 YYDKDF come from the germline V gene (reference sequence). The junction had 16 bases not matched to a gene; V was cut back by 5 bases and J by 6 bases. The chain's CDR3 is CATSRQTQRGYWDTQYF. The CDR3 coding sequence is TGTGCCACCAGCCGTCAAACCCAGCGGGGGTATTGGGATACGCAGTATTTT.

This clonotype was recorded only once. This CDR3 reads CASSYGSEQYF. DNA for the CDR3: TGTGCCAGCAGCTACGGGAGCGAGCAGTACTTC. The V and J genes are TRBV7-2 and TRBJ2-7; TRBD2 is a possible D gene (6 bases). The CDR3 runs to 11 residues. Per germline, CDR1 SGHTA and CDR2 FQGNSA. The V end lost 4 bases, the J end lost 6 bases, and 7 bases lay between the germline ends.

This clonotype showed up just a few times. The chain combines TRBV2 with TRBJ2-5; D perhaps matches TRBD2 (6 bases). The CDR3 has 15 amino acids. Per the germline V gene, CDR1 is SNHLY and CDR2 is FYNNEI. The V end was cut by 5 bases, the J end by 1 base, with 14 bases between. The CDR3 DNA is TGTGCCAGCAGTACTACTGGGGGGTTCCAAGAGACCCAGTACTTC. This translates into CASSTTGGFQETQYF. The full variable domain, completed using reference TRBV2 and TRBJ2-5, is EPEVTQTPSHQVTQMGQEVILRCVPISNHLYFYWYRQILGQKVEFLVSFYNNEISEKSEIFDDQFSVERPDGSNFTLKIRSTKLEDSAMYFCASSTTGGFQETQYFGPGTRLLVL.